This T cell receptor beta chain was captured in a study of T cells in localized non-small cell lung cancer. Sequencing was performed with immunoSEQ multiplex PCR; in TCRdb, only in-frame clones are kept and a portion is missing. The sample carries roughly 18,000 clones, around 86% recorded once. CDR3 size: 14 residues. V lost 1 base and J lost 3, with 10 bases in between. CDR1 and CDR2 from the germline V gene are SGHTA and FQGNSA. The chain recombines TRBV7-2 with TRBJ2-7; D gene uncertain. This TCR came from a female donor aged 60 or older with stage I lung adenocarcinoma. The sequences come from peripheral blood, collected before any cancer treatment. In DNA, the CDR3 is TGTGCCAGCAGCTTAGGACTGGAAAGCTACGAGCAGTACTTC. Translation: CASSLGLESYEQYF.